This TCR beta chain came from a study of a mutant IDH1 vaccine in newly diagnosed glioma. Across the whole study: Vaccination started 4-6 weeks after radiotherapy alone, or with temozolomide cycles.

Time point denoted: week 11, during vaccination. The content of each vaccine dose was 300 ug of mutant IDH1 20-mer peptide, and topical imiquimod accompanied it. Overall study results and limits: Changes in the top peripheral T cell clonotypes seemingly had no bearing on pseudoprogression.

Remarks on this clone: As yet, its antigen is unknown.

V was clipped by 6 bases and J by 3 bases; unmatched bases: 4. The CDR3 totals 15 residues. CDR1 is MNHNY, CDR2 SVGAGI, per germline (reference sequence). Here immunoSEQ multiplex PCR was the method, and the copy in TCRdb shows in-frame clones only, minus some. The repertoire holds roughly 110,000 clones, with 90% as singletons. The chain couples TRBV6-6 to TRBJ2-5, with 13 nucleotides matching TRBD2. This sequence originates from a woman aged 50 to 60 with glioma. The sequences come from PBMCs, collected from a glioma patient whose treatment included an IDH1 peptide vaccine. The CDR3 DNA sequence: TGTGCCAGCAGGGAGACTAGCGGGAGGAAAGAGACCCAGTACTTC. Protein product: CASRETSGRKETQYF.